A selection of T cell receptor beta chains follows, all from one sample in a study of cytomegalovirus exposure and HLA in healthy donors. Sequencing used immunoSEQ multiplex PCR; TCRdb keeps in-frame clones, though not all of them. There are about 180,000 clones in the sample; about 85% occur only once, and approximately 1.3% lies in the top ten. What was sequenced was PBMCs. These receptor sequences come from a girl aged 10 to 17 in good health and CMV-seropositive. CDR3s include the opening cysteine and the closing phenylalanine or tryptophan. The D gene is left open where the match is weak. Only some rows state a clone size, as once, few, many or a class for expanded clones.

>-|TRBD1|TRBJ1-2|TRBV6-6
CASSSRDRSNYGYTF
TGTGCCAGCAGTTCACGGGACAGATCTAACTATGGCTACACCTTC
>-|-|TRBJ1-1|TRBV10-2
CASSESGTLNTEAFF
TGCGCCAGCAGTGAGTCGGGCACTCTGAACACTGAAGCTTTCTTT
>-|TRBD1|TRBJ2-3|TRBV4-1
CASSQGDRDVDTQYF
TGCGCCAGCAGCCAAGGGGACAGGGACGTAGATACGCAGTATTTT
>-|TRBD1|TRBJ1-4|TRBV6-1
CASTLLTGVSVKLFF
TGTGCCAGCACCCTATTGACAGGGGTATCGGTAAAACTGTTTTTT
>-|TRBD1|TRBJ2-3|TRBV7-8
CASSLDQDRAGTDTQYF
TGTGCCAGCAGCTTAGATCAAGACAGGGCCGGGACAGATACGCAGTATTTT
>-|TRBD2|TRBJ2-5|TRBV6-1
CASSALGLVFETQYF
TGTGCCAGCAGTGCCTTGGGACTAGTTTTTGAGACCCAGTACTTC
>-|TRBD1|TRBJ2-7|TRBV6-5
CASSYGQGVAEQYF
TGTGCCAGCAGTTACGGACAGGGGGTGGCCGAGCAGTACTTC
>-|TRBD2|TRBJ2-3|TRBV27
CASSLLTSGRFPTDTQYF
TGTGCCAGCAGTTTACTAACTAGCGGGAGGTTCCCCACAGATACGCAGTATTTT
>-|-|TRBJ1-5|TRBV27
CASSPILNTWQGPYSNQPQHF
TGTGCCAGCAGTCCGATACTCAATACGTGGCAGGGCCCGTATAGCAATCAGCCCCAGCATTTT
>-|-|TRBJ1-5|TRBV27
CASSDSVNQPQHF
TGTGCCAGTTCGGACAGCGTCAATCAGCCCCAGCATTTT
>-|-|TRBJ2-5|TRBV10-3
CASSEEAEAQYF
TGTGCCTCGAGCGAGGAAGCAGAGGCCCAGTACTTC
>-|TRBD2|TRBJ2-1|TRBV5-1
CASSLASLAGENEQFF
TGCGCCAGCAGCTTGGCGTCACTAGCGGGAGAAAATGAGCAGTTCTTC
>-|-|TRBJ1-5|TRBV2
CASSEEAGDQPQHF
TGTGCCAGCAGTGAAGAGGCAGGGGATCAGCCCCAGCATTTT
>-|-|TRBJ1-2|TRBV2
CASSDASPLYGYTF
TGTGCCAGCAGTGATGCGAGCCCCCTTTATGGCTACACCTTC
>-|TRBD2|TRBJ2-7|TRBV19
CASSTWTSGYEQYF
TGTGCCAGTAGTACCTGGACTAGCGGCTACGAGCAGTACTTC
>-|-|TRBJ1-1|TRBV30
CAWSETAMNTEAFF
TGTGCCTGGAGTGAGACAGCTATGAACACTGAAGCTTTCTTT
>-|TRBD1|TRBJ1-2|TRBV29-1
CSVLFAPTGPYGYTF
TGCAGCGTTCTTTTTGCCCCGACAGGGCCGTATGGCTACACCTTC
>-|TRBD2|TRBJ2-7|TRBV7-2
CASSLKYIMGLAASYEQYF
TGTGCCAGCAGCTTAAAATATATAATGGGACTAGCGGCAAGCTACGAGCAGTACTTC
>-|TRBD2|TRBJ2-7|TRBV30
CAWSDGRAYEQYF
TGTGCCTGGAGTGATGGGAGGGCCTACGAGCAGTACTTC
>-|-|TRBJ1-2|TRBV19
CASSIRGTSNYGYTF
TGTGCCAGTAGTATCCGTGGGACAAGCAACTATGGCTACACCTTC
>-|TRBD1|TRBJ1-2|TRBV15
CATRTGQGDYGYTF
TGTGCCACCCGGACGGGACAGGGGGACTATGGCTACACCTTC
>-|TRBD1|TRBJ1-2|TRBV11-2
CASSLETGGPYGYTF
TGTGCCAGCAGCTTAGAGACAGGGGGGCCCTATGGCTACACCTTC
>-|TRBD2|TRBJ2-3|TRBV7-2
CASSKLSGSGFTDTQYF
TGTGCCAGCAGCAAATTATCGGGTAGCGGGTTCACAGATACGCAGTATTTT
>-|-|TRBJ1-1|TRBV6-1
CASSEPRFKGGTEAFF
TGTGCCAGCAGTGAACCTCGCTTTAAGGGAGGCACTGAAGCTTTCTTT
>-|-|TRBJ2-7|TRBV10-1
CASSDSPLLYEQYF
TGCGCCAGCAGTGATAGCCCCCTACTCTACGAGCAGTACTTC
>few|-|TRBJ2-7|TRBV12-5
CASGQQGYEQYF
TGTGCTAGTGGCCAACAGGGCTACGAGCAGTACTTC
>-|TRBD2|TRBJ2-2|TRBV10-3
CAISEVGLAGNTGELFF
TGTGCCATCAGTGAGGTGGGACTAGCGGGAAACACCGGGGAGCTGTTTTTT
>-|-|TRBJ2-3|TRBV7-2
CASSLQSGSTDTQYF
TGTGCCAGCAGCTTACAGAGCGGGAGCACAGATACGCAGTATTTT
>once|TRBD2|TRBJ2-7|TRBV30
CAWSFNSGIGEQYF
TGTGCCTGGAGCTTTAATAGCGGGATTGGGGAGCAGTACTTC
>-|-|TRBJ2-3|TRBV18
CASSSGTSIITDTQYF
TGTGCCAGCTCATCCGGGACTTCCATAATCACAGATACGCAGTATTTT
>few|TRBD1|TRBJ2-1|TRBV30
CAWTPQDRLQVSLSYNEQFF
TGTGCCTGGACTCCCCAGGACAGGCTCCAAGTGTCCCTCTCCTACAATGAGCAGTTCTTC
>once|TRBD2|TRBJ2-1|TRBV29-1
CSVVLRETYNEQFF
TGCAGCGTTGTCTTGCGGGAGACCTACAATGAGCAGTTCTTC
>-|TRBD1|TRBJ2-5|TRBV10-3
CAISERGRGETQYF
TGTGCCATCAGTGAGAGGGGGCGCGGAGAGACCCAGTACTTC
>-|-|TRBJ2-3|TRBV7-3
CASSLGQGISDTQYF
TGTGCCAGCAGCTTAGGGCAGGGGATCTCAGATACGCAGTATTTT
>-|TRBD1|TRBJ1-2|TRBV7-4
CASSRDRVYGYTF
TGTGCCAGCAGTCGAGACAGGGTCTATGGCTACACCTTC
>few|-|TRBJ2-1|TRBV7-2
CASSLYHNEQFF
TGTGCCAGCAGCTTATATCACAATGAGCAGTTCTTC
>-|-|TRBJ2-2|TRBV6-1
CATQGQGGAGELFF
TGTGCCACTCAGGGGCAGGGCGGCGCCGGGGAGCTGTTTTTT
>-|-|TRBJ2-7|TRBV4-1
CASSPLNGGHYEQYF
TGCGCCAGCAGCCCACTCAACGGGGGTCACTACGAGCAGTACTTC
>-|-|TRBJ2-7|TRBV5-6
CASSFSDRSSYEQYF
TGTGCCAGCAGCTTTTCCGACAGGTCCTCCTACGAGCAGTACTTC
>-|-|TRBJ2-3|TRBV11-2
CASSLSTPGHPTDTQYF
TGTGCCAGCAGCTTATCCACACCGGGACACCCCACAGATACGCAGTATTTT
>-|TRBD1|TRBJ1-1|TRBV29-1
CSVYRGSSAEAFF
TGCAGCGTCTACAGGGGTAGTAGCGCTGAAGCTTTCTTT